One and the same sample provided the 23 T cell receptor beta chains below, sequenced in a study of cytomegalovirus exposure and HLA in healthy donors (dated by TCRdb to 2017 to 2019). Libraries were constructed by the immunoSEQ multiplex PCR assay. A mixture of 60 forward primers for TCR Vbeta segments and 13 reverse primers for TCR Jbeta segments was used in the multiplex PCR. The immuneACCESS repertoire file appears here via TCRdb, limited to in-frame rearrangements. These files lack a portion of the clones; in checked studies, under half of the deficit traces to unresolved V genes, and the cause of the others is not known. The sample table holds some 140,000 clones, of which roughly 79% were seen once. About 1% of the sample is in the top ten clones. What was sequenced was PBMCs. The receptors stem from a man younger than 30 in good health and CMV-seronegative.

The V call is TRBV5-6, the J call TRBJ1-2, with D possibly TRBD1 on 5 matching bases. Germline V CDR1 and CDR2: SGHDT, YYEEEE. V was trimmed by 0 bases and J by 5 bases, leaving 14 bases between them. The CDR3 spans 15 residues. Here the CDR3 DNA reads TGTGCCAGCAGCTTGGAGCCTAAAACAGGATATGGCTACACCTTC. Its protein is CASSLEPKTGYGYTF.

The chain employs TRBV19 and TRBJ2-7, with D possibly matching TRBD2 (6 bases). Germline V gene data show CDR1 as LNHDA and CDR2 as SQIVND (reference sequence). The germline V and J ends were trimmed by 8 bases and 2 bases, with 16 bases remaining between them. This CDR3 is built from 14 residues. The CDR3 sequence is CASHGGGSPYEQYF. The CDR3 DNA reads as TGTGCCAGTCACGGGGGAGGTTCCCCCTACGAGCAGTACTTC.

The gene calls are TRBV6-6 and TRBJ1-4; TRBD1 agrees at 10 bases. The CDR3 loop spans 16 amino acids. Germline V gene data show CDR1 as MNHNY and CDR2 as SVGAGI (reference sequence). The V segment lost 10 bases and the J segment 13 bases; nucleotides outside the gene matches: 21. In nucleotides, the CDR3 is TGTGCCACAACGGGACAGGGGAGAATTCCTGCGAGGGGACTGTTTTTT. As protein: CATTGQGRIPARGLFF.

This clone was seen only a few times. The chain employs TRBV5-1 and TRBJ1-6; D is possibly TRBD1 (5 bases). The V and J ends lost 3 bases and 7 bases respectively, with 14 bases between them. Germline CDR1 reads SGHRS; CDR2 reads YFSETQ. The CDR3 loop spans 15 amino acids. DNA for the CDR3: TGCGCCAGCAGCTCCCAGACAGTGGGAAATTCACCCCTCCACTTT. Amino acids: CASSSQTVGNSPLHF.

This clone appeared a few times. CDR3 sequence reads: CASSPGTGEGEQYF. CDR3 in DNA: TGTGCCAGCAGTCCCGGGACAGGGGAGGGGGAGCAGTACTTC. This chain uses TRBV2 with TRBJ2-7; 10 bases map to TRBD1. V lost 5 bases, J lost 7 bases, and 8 bases stayed unmatched. Germline CDR1 reads SNHLY; CDR2 reads FYNNEI. CDR3 length: 14 residues.

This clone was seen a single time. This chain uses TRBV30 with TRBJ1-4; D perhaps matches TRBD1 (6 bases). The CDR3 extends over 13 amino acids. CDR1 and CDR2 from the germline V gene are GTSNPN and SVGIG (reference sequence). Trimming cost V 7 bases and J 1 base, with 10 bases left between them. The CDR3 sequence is CASLQGTNEKLFF. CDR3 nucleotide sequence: TGTGCCTCATTACAGGGAACTAATGAAAAACTGTTTTTT.

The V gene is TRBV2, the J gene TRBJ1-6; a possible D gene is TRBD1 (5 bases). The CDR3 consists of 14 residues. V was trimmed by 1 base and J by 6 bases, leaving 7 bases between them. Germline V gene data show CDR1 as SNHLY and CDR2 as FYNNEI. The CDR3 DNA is TGTGCCAGCAGTGAAGAGACAGCTAATTCACCCCTCCACTTT. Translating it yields CASSEETANSPLHF.

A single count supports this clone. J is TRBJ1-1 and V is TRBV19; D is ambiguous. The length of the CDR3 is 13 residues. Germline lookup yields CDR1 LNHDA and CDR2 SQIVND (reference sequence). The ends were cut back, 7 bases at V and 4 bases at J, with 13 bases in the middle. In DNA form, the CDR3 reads TGTGCCAGTATGCTCAGAGGGAGCACTGAAGCTTTCTTT. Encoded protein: CASMLRGSTEAFF.

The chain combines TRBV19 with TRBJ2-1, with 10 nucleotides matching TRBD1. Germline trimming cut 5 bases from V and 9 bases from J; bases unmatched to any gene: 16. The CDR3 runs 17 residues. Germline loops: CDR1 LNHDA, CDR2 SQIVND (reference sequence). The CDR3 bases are TGTGCCAGTAGTCTTAGACAGGGGGCCGTTCAGGTGGGTGAGCAGTTCTTC. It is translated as CASSLRQGAVQVGEQFF.

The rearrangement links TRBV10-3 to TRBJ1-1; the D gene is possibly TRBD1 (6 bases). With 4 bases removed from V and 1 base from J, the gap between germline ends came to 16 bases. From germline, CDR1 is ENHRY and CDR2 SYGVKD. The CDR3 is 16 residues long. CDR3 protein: CAISVGTSARNTEAFF. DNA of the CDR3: TGTGCCATCAGTGTTGGGACATCCGCCAGGAACACTGAAGCTTTCTTT.

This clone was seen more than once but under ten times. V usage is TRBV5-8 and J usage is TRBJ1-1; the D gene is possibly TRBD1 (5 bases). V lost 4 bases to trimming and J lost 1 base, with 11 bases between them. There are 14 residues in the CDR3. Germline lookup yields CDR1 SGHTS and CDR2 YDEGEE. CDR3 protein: CASSPLGGNTEAFF. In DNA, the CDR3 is TGTGCCAGCAGCCCCCTGGGGGGGAACACTGAAGCTTTCTTT.

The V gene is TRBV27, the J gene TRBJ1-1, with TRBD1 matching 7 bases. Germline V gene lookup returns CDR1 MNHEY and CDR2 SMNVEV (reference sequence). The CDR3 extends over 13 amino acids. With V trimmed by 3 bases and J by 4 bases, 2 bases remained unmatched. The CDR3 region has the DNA TGTGCCAGCAGTTTGGCAGGGGGCACTGAAGCTTTCTTT. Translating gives CASSLAGGTEAFF.

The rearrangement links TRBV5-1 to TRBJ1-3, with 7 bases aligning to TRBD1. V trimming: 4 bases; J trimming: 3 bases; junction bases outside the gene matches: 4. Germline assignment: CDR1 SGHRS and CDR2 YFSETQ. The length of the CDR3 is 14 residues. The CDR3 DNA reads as TGCGCCAGCAGCGTTCAGGGGGGTGGAAACACCATATATTTT. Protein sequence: CASSVQGGGNTIYF.

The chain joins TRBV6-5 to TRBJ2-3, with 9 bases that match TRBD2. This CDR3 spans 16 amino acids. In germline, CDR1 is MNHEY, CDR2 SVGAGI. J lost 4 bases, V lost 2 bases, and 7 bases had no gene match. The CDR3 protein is CASSYGGGGAADTQYF. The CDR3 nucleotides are TGTGCCAGCAGTTACGGCGGCGGGGGGGCTGCAGATACGCAGTATTTT.

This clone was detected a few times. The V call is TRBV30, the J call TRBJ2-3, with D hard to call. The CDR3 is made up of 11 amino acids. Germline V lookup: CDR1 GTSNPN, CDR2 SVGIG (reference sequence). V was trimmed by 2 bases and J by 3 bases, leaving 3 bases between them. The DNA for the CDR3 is TGTGCCTGGAGTCAGACAGATACGCAGTATTTT. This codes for CAWSQTDTQYF.

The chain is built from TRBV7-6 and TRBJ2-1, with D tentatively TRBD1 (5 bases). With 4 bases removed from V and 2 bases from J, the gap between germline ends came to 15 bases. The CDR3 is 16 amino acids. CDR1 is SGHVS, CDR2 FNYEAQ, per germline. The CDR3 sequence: CASSSPRDNPYNEQFF. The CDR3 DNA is TGTGCCAGCAGCTCACCCAGGGATAACCCCTACAATGAGCAGTTCTTC.

The CDR3 here is CASTDFSGGVETQYF. The CDR3 region has the DNA TGTGCCAGCACCGACTTTAGCGGGGGAGTAGAGACCCAGTACTTC. The rearrangement links TRBV27 to TRBJ2-5; TRBD2 matches 9 bases. Germline lookup yields CDR1 MNHEY and CDR2 SMNVEV (reference sequence). V dropped 7 bases and J dropped 4; count of bases not matched to a gene: 10. The CDR3 sequence is 15 residues long.

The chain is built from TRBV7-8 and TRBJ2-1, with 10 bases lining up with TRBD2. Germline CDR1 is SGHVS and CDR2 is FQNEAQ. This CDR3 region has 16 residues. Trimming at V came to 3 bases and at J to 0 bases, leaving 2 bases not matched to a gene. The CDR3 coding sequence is TGTGCCAGCAGCTTTTCTAGCGGGAGCTCCTACAATGAGCAGTTCTTC. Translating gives CASSFSSGSSYNEQFF. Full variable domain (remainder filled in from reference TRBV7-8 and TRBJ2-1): GAGVSQSPRYKVAKRGQDVALRCDPISGHVSLFWYQQALGQGPEFLTYFQNEAQLDKSGLPSDRFFAERPEGSVSTLKIQRTQQEDSAVYLCASSFSSGSSYNEQFFGPGTRLTVL.

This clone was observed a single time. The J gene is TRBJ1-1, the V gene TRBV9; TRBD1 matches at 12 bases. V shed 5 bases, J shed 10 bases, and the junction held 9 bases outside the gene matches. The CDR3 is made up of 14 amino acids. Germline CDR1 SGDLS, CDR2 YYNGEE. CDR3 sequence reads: CASSSEGQGAGAFF. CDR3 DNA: TGTGCCAGCAGTTCAGAGGGACAGGGGGCGGGAGCTTTCTTT.

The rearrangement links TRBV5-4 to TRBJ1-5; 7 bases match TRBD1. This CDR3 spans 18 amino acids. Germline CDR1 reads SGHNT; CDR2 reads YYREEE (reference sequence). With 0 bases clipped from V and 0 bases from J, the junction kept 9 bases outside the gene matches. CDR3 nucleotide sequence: TGTGCCAGCAGCTTGGGTGATCCGGGACAGCTTAGCAATCAGCCCCAGCATTTT. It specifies CASSLGDPGQLSNQPQHF.

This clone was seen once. The CDR3 reads CSVAGYYGYTF. The CDR3 bases are TGCAGCGTTGCGGGGTACTATGGCTACACCTTC. This rearrangement joins TRBV29-1 to TRBJ1-2; no firm D call. Per germline, CDR1 SQVTM and CDR2 ANQGSEA. Trimming left V 4 bases short and J 3 bases short, with 6 bases between. The CDR3 has 11 residues.

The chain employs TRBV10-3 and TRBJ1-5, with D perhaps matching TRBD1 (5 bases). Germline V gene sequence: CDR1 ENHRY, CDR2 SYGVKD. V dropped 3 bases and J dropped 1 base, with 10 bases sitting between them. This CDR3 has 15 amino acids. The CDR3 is CAISEREGSNQPQHF. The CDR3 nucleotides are TGTGCCATCAGTGAACGGGAGGGGAGCAATCAGCCCCAGCATTTT.

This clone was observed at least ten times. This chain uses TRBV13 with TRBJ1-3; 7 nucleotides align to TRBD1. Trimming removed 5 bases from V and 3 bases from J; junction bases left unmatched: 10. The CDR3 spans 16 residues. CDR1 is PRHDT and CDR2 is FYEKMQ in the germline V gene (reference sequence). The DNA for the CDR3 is TGTGCCAGCAGCCTAAGACAGGGACGTAGTGGAAACACCATATATTTT. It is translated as CASSLRQGRSGNTIYF.